This paragraph covers one TCR beta chain sequence. This sample was included in a study of blood T cell repertoires in COVID-19. As for the study in general: PBMCs, B-cell-depleted T cells, or T cells were the source of the cDNA or gDNA that made up the material.

A Seattle source enrolled patients during active infection and followed them longitudinally. V dropped 6 bases and J dropped 6 bases, with 21 bases sitting between them. The CDR3 contains 16 residues. The germline CDR1 and CDR2 sequences are LNHDA and SQIVND (reference sequence). In the original processing: The assay estimated nucleated cells by amplifying reference gene primers. Here immunoSEQ multiplex PCR was the method, and the copy in TCRdb shows in-frame clones only, minus some. V and J calls and clone size follow that table, whereas D and trimming were derived from the DNA. The sample records under 200,000 clones, roughly nine tenths being singletons.

The receptor comes from a woman aged 60 to 75 with COVID-19, enrolled during active disease. The sequencing sample was made of peripheral blood. The rearrangement uses TRBV19 and TRBJ2-1; the D gene is possibly TRBD2 (5 bases). Written as DNA, the CDR3 is TGTGCCAGTAGAGCCTCTGAGGGAATATTTTTCAATGAGCAGTTCTTC. Its translation: CASRASEGIFFNEQFF.